One sample yielded the 9 T cell receptor beta chains listed below, sequenced in a study of blood T cells in healthy people across ages. PCR was performed a second time for 7 to 11 cycles using a sample-barcoded 5' primer and a J-beta primer mix. A single record per CDR3 protein comes from TCRdb applying MiXCR to the 5' RACE reads. The sample consists of about 1.1 million distinct CDR3 sequences, 35% to 45% of them appearing once. The specimen was blood. Source of these receptors: a man younger than 35 in good health.

V and J are TRBV20-1 and TRBJ1-1; a possible D gene is TRBD1 (5 bases). CDR1 DFQATT and CDR2 SNEGSKA come from the germline V gene (reference sequence). The length of the CDR3 is 14 residues. V was pared by 3 bases and J by 0 bases, with 11 bases between. CDR3 in DNA: TGCAGTGCTAGGCAGACAGCCATGAACACTGAAGCTTTCTTT. Residues: CSARQTAMNTEAFF.

In this sample, this clonotype turned up a few times. V usage is TRBV20-1 and J usage is TRBJ1-6; no definite D call. Trimming shortened V by 2 bases and J by 7 bases, and 6 bases separated the two germline ends. CDR1 is DFQATT, CDR2 SNEGSKA, per germline (reference sequence). This CDR3 is 12 amino acids long. CDR3 protein: CSARNRNSPLHF. The CDR3 DNA sequence: TGCAGTGCTAGAAATAGGAATTCACCCCTCCACTTT.

This rearrangement joins TRBV7-8 to TRBJ2-3, with 8 bases fitting TRBD2. V lost 0 bases and J lost 1; bases outside the gene matches: 6. Germline values: CDR1 SGHVS, CDR2 FQNEAQ. The CDR3 loop spans 17 amino acids. The DNA for the CDR3 is TGTGCCAGCAGCTTAGCGCGCGCGGGGGGCCGCACAGATACGCAGTATTTT. As protein: CASSLARAGGRTDTQYF.

As regards this clonotype: The junction and the germline gene differ at one end; a read error may be behind it. J is TRBJ1-2 and V is TRBV18; 8 bases match TRBD1. The CDR3 totals 16 residues. Germline values: CDR1 KGHSH, CDR2 LQKENI. The CDR3 loop is CASPLRTGITVYGYTF. CDR3 sequence (DNA): TGTGCCAGCCCACTCCGGACAGGGATTACCGTCTATGGCTACACTTTC. Full variable domain (remainder filled in from reference TRBV18 and TRBJ1-2): NAGVMQNPRHLVRRRGQEARLRCSPMKGHSHVYWYRQLPEEGLKFMVYLQKENIIDESGMPKERFSAEFPKEGPSILRIQQVVRGDSAAYFCASPLRTGITVYGYTFGSGTRLTVV.

The table lists this clonotype with a few counts. This chain joins TRBV20-1 and TRBJ1-5, with D unclear. Germline CDR1 DFQATT, CDR2 SNEGSKA (reference sequence). Between the trimmed V and J ends, which lost 4 bases and 0 bases, there was a span of 13 bases. The CDR3 spans 15 residues. The CDR3 sequence: CSATPPIDSNQPQHF. CDR3 in DNA: TGCAGTGCTACCCCTCCCATTGATAGCAATCAGCCCCAGCATTTT.

This clonotype has a handful of counts. The V and J genes are TRBV20-1 and TRBJ1-2, with a weak D call TRBD1 (5 bases). CDR3 size: 13 residues. Germline values: CDR1 DFQATT, CDR2 SNEGSKA (reference sequence). V lost 6 bases to trimming and J lost 5 bases, with 16 bases between them. CDR3 sequence reads: CSAQEGNDYGYTF. The CDR3 coding sequence is TGCAGTGCCCAGGAGGGGAACGATTATGGCTACACCTTC.

A few counts support this clonotype. V is TRBV5-4 and J is TRBJ1-4, with D perhaps TRBD1 (6 bases). This CDR3 spans 15 amino acids. V was clipped by 5 bases and J by 4 bases, with 15 bases between them. Looked up from germline, CDR1 is SGHNT and CDR2 is YYREEE (reference sequence). CDR3: CASSQGNVGNEKLFF. CDR3 sequence (DNA): TGTGCCAGCAGTCAGGGGAACGTTGGTAATGAAAAACTGTTTTTT.

This clonotype has more than one count but fewer than ten. The V gene is TRBV20-1, the J gene TRBJ2-1; a possible D gene is TRBD2 (6 bases). This CDR3 contains 12 residues. CDR1 DFQATT and CDR2 SNEGSKA come from the germline V gene (reference sequence). V dropped 5 bases and J dropped 4 bases, with 9 bases sitting between them. Here the CDR3 DNA reads TGCAGTGCTCGGGGGAAATACAATGAGCAGTTCTTC. As protein: CSARGKYNEQFF.

Details on this clonotype: Given a much more abundant clone one base away, this may be a read error. The chain employs TRBV20-1 and TRBJ2-2, with D uncertain. Germline V CDR1 and CDR2: DFQATT, SNEGSKA (reference sequence). The CDR3 runs 14 residues. The V gene lost 0 bases and the J gene lost 1 base, with 6 bases spanning the gap. The CDR3 sequence: CSARDVRNTGELFF. In DNA form, the CDR3 reads TGCAGTGCTAGAGATGTGAGGAACACCGGGGAGCTGTTTTTT.